This TCR beta chain was profiled in a study of human T cells and chemical hapten exposure. Study background: An approximately 2 cm by approximately 2 cm inner upper arm patch received 2% DPC for sensitization. The study traced per-sample TCR yield variation mainly to small differences in pooled library volumes.

CDR3 length: 16 residues. Germline CDR1 and CDR2: MNHNS and SASEGT. Each CDR3 protein is one row after TCRdb ran MiXCR on the RACE reads. The repertoire holds 240,000 or so distinct CDR3 sequences, with 7% to 10% as singletons. Noted time point: pre-sensitization, week 0. Treatment indicated: therapeutic diphenylcyclopropenone sensitization with weekly scalp DPC. Blood draws came first, before each patch test. Alopecia patients between 18 and 70 years old and suitable for DPC were used as donors. As for this clonotype: An end of the junction differs from the germline gene, which may be a read error.

Specimen: whole blood, collected in connection with sensitization to the hapten diphenylcyclopropenone (DPC). The genes are TRBV6-1 and TRBJ2-2, with 15 bases lining up with TRBD2. This clonotype was sampled from a woman between 40 and 50 years old with alopecia areata. Some clones in this sample may be carry-over from other donors' samples. The chain's CDR3 is CASRGLAGGLTRELFF. The CDR3 region has the DNA TGTGCCAGCAGGGGACTAGCGGGAGGACTCACCAGGGAGCTGTTTTTT.